Listed here is a single T cell receptor beta chain. A library of TCRbeta sequences, prepared with unique molecular identifiers, was generated. One entry per CDR3 protein, called by TCRdb with MiXCR from the PCR reads. The sample has 350,000 to 400,000 distinct CDR3 sequences, more than 10% seen once; the top ten hold 4.3%. V lost 2 bases, J lost 4 bases, and 8 bases lay in between. Germline CDR1 KGHSH, CDR2 LQKENI. This CDR3 is built from 14 residues. This sample stems from a study of T-cell reconstitution after alpha-beta-depleted transplantation in children. The chain is built from TRBV18 and TRBJ2-2; D is unclear. This receptor was identified in a human donor who donated a stem cell graft to a child with Fanconi anemia. The starting material was PBMCs, obtained from the stem cell graft. CDR3 loop: CASSPSLSTGELFF. The CDR3 bases are TGTGCCAGCTCACCATCCTTGAGCACCGGGGAGCTGTTTTTT. Drawing the rest from reference TRBV18 and TRBJ2-2, the complete variable domain is NAGVMQNPRHLVRRRGQEARLRCSPMKGHSHVYWYRQLPEEGLKFMVYLQKENIIDESGMPKERFSAEFPKEGPSILRIQQVVRGDSAAYFCASSPSLSTGELFFGEGSRLTVL.